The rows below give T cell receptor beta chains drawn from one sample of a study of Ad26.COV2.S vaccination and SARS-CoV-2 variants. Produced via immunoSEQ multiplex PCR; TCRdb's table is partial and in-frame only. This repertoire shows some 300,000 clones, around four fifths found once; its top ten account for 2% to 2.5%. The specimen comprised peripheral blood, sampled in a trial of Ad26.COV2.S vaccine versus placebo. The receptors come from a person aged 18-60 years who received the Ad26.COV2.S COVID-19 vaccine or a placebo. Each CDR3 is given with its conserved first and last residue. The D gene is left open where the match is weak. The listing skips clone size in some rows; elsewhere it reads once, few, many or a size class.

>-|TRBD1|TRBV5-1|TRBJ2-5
CASSQGGQGSQETQYF
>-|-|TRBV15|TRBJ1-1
CATSRGETNTEAFF
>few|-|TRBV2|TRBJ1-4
CASRRLLLNTNEKLFF
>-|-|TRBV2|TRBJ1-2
CASSERRPYGYTF
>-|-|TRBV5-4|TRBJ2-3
CASSLRSLITDTQYF
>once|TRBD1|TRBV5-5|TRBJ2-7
CASSLAGGFYEQYF
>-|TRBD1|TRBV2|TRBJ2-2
CASSDQTGGSTGELFF
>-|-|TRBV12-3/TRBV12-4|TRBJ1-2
CASSLQVHGYTF
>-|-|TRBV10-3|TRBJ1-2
CAITDLRRGYGYTF
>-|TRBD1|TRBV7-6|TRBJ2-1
CASSLAGTGVGDEQFF
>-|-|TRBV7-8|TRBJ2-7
CASSLFSGFSYEQYF
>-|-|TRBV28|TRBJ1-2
CASESNYGYTF
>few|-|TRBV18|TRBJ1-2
CASSPPSGAYGYTF
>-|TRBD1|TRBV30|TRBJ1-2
CAWSSGTGHYGYTF
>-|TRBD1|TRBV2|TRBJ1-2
CASSDPGQGVVDYGYTF
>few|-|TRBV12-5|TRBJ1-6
CASGLQSSPLHF
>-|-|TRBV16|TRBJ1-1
CASSHGAGLAEAFF
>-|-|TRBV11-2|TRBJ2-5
CASSLGRPNQETQYF
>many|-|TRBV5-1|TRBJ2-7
CASSPGATGVYEQYF
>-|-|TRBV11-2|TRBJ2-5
CASSPRRAETQYF
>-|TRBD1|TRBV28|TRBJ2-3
CASSSPTGGAGNTQYF
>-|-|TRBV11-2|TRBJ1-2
CASSQNRVGGYGYTF
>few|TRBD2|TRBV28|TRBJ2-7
CASIPSGGAKGYEQYF
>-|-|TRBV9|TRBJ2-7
CASSVGLSGDPYEQYF
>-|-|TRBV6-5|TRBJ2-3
CASSSTTDTQYF
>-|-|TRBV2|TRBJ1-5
CASSDEGQPQHF
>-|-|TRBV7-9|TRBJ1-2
CASSSGTEGSYGYTF
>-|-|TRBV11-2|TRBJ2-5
CASSFGLPRPQETQYF
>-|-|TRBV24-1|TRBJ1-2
CATSGSPAGYTF
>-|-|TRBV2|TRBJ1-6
CASRPQTGFNSPLHF
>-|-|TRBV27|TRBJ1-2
CASSPWLMQKLGSSDGYTF
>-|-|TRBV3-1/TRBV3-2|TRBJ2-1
CASSQAGGGYNEQFF
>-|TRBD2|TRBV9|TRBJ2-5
CASSGSGGYETQYF
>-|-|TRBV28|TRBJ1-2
CASRKDDIVYTF
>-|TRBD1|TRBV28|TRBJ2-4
CASSSRDSLKNIQYF
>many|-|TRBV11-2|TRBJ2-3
CASSLGGEGTDTQYF
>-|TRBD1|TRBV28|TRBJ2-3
CASSRDSSTDTQYF
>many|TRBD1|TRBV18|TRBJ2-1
CASSPGTGRTYNEQFF
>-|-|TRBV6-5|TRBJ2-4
CASSSLQLAKNIQYF
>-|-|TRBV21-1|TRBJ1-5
CASSLTGQENQPQHF
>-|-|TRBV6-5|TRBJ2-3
CASSFPGSDTQYF
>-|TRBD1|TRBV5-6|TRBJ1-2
CASSSGQNYGYTF
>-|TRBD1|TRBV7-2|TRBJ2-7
CASTLGAGGGYEQYF
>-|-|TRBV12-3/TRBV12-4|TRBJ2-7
CASSFAGYEQYF
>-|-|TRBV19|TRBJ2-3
CASSGRARDTQYF
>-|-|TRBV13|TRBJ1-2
CASSQGMNNYGYTF